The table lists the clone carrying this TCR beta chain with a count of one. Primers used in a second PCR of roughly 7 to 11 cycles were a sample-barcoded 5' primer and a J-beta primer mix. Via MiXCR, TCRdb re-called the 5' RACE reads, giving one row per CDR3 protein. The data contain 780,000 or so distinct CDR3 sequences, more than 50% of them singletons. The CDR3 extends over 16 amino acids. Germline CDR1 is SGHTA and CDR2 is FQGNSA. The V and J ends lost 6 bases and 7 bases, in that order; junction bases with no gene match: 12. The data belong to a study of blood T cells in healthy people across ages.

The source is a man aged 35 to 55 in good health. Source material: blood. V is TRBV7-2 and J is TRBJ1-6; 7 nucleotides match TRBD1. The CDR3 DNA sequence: TGTGCCAGCAGTTCTCCGGGGGACAGAACAAATTCACCCCTCCACTTT. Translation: CASSSPGDRTNSPLHF.